This TCR beta chain was observed in a study of blood T cells in healthy people across ages. Then a second PCR, running roughly 7 to 11 cycles, was carried out with a sample-barcoded 5' primer and a J-beta primer mix. Each CDR3 protein gets one entry after TCRdb re-called the 5' RACE reads with MiXCR. There are 600,000 to 850,000 distinct CDR3 sequences in the sample; 20% to 25% occur only once, and more than 8% lies in the top ten. Germline CDR1 reads SGDLS; CDR2 reads YYNGEE. With 4 bases clipped from V and 3 bases from J, the junction kept 9 bases outside the gene matches. The CDR3 is made up of 16 amino acids. In this sample, this clonotype turned up a few times. These data also formed part of another study, on T cells of mothers and their children.

This receptor was identified in a boy between 5 and 17 years old in good health. The V call is TRBV9, the J call TRBJ2-3; 9 bases match TRBD2. Sequenced material: blood. The CDR3 reads CASSPLAGGGTDTQYF. Written as DNA, the CDR3 is TGTGCCAGCAGCCCCCTCGCGGGAGGGGGGACAGATACGCAGTATTTT. The full variable domain, rest sourced from reference TRBV9 and TRBJ2-3, is DSGVTQTPKHLITATGQRVTLRCSPRSGDLSVYWYQQSLDQGLQFLIQYYNGEERAKGNILERFSAQQFPDLHSELNLSSLELGDSALYFCASSPLAGGGTDTQYFGPGTRLTVL.